This T cell receptor beta chain was sequenced for a study of blood T cell repertoires in COVID-19. The protocol was immunoSEQ multiplex PCR, while the TCRdb copy is restricted to in-frame clones and leaves out a portion. The sample lists roughly 300,000 clones; roughly 85% were seen once. CDR1 is LGHDT and CDR2 is YNNKEL in the germline V gene (reference sequence). CDR3 size: 16 residues. Trimming removed 5 bases from V and 0 bases from J, with 11 bases in between. V is TRBV3-1 (or the pseudogene TRBV3-2) and J is TRBJ2-6; D is ambiguous. Sequenced input: peripheral blood. This clonotype originated in a human donor in a cohort sampled during active COVID-19. Written as DNA, the CDR3 is TGTGCCAGCAGCTCTGCACACATCTCTGGGGCCAACGTCCTGACTTTC. Residues: CASSSAHISGANVLTF.